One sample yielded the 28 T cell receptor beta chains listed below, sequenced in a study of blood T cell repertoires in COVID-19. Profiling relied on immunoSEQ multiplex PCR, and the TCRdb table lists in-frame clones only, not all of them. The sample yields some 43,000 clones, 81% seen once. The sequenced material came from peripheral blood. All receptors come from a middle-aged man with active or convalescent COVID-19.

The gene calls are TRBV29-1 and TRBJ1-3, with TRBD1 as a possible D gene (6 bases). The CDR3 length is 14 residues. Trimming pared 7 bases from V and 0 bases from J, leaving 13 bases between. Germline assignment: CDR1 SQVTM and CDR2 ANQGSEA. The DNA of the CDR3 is TGCAGCGCGAAAGGGGGGGGCTCTGGAAACACCATATATTTT. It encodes CSAKGGGSGNTIYF.

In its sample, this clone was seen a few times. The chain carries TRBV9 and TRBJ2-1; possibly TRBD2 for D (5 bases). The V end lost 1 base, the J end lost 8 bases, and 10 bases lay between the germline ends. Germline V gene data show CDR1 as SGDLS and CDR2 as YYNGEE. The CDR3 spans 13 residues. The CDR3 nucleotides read TGTGCCAGCAGCGTATCCTGGCGGGATGAGCAGTTCTTC. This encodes CASSVSWRDEQFF.

The CDR3 protein is CASNLDAAGGPDTQYF. For the CDR3, the DNA is TGCGCCAGCAACCTAGACGCTGCCGGGGGGCCAGATACGCAGTATTTT. V is TRBV5-1 and J is TRBJ2-3, with D possibly being TRBD2 (7 bases). Per germline, CDR1 SGHRS and CDR2 YFSETQ. Trimming removed 6 bases from V and 4 bases from J, with 21 bases in between. The CDR3 is made up of 16 amino acids.

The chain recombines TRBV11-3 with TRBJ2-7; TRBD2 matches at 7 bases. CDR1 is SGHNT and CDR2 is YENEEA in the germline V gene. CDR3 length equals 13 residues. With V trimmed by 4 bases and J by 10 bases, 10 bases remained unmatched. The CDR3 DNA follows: TGTGCCAGCAGCTCGGGACTACCCGGGAGCCAGTACTTC. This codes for CASSSGLPGSQYF. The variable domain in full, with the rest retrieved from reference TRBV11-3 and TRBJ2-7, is EAGVVQSPRYKIIEKKQPVAFWCNPISGHNTLYWYLQNLGQGPELLIRYENEEAVDDSQLPKDRFSAERLKGVDSTLKIQPAELGDSAVYLCASSSGLPGSQYFGPGTRLTVT.

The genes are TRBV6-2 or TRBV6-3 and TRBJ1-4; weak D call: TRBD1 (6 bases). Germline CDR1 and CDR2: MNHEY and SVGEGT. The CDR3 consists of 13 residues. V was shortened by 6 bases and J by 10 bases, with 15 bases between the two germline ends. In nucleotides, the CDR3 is TGTGCCAGCAGCCTAGGTGGGGGCGGAAAACTGTTTTTT. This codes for CASSLGGGGKLFF.

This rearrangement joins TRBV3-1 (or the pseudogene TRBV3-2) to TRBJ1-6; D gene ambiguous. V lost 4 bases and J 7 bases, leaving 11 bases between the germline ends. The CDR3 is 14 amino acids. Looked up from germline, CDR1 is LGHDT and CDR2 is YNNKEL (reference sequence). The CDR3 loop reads CASSPSDGNSPLHF. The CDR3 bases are TGTGCCAGCAGCCCTTCCGACGGGAATTCACCCCTCCACTTT.

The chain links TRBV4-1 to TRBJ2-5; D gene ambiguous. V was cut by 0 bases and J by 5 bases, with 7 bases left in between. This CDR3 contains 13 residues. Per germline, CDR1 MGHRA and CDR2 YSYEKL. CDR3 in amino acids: CASSQDSQETQYF. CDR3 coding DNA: TGCGCCAGCAGCCAAGATTCTCAGGAGACCCAGTACTTC.

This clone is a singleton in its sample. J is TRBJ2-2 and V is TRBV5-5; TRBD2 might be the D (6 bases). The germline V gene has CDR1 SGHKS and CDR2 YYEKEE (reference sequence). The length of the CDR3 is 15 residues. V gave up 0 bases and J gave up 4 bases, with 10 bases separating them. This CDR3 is CASSLAGTFTGELFF. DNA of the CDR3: TGTGCCAGCAGCTTGGCCGGGACTTTCACCGGGGAGCTGTTTTTT.

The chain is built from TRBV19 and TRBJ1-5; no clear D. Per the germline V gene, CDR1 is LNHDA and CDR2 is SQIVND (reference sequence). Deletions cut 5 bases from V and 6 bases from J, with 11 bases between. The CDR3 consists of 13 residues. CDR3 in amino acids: CASSPSGVQPQHF. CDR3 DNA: TGTGCCAGTAGTCCTTCGGGAGTTCAGCCCCAGCATTTT.

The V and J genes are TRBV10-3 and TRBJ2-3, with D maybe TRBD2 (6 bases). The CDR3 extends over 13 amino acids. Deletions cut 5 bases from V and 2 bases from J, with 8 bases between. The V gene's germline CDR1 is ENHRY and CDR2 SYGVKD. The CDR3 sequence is CAISRGTTDTQYF. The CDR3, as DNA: TGTGCCATCAGTCGGGGGACCACAGATACGCAGTATTTT.

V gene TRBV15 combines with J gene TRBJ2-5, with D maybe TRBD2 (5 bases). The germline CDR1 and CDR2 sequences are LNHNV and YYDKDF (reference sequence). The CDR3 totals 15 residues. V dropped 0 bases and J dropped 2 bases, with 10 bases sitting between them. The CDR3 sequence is CATSRDRGLQETQYF. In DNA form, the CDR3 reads TGTGCCACCAGCAGAGATCGAGGACTTCAAGAGACCCAGTACTTC.

The CDR3 loop reads CASTPTGARSGYTF. The DNA of the CDR3 is TGTGCCAGCACCCCGACAGGGGCACGTTCCGGCTACACCTTC. J is TRBJ1-2 and V is TRBV3-1 (or the pseudogene TRBV3-2), with 8 bases identical to TRBD1. The V segment lost 7 bases and the J segment 8 bases; nucleotides outside the gene matches: 12. This CDR3 is built from 14 residues. Germline V gene data show CDR1 as LGHDT and CDR2 as YNNKEL (reference sequence).

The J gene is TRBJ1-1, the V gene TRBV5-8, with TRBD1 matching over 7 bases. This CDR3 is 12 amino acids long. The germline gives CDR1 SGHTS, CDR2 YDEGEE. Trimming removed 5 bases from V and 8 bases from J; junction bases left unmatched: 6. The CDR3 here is CASSRQGSEAFF. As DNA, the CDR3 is TGTGCCAGCAGTCGACAGGGTTCAGAAGCTTTCTTT.

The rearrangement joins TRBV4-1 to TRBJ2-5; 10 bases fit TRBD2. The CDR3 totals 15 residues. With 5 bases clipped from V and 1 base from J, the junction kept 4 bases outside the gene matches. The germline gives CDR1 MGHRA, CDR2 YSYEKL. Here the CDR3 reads CASSSSGGLQETQYF. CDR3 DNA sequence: TGCGCCAGCAGCTCTAGCGGGGGCCTCCAAGAGACCCAGTACTTC.

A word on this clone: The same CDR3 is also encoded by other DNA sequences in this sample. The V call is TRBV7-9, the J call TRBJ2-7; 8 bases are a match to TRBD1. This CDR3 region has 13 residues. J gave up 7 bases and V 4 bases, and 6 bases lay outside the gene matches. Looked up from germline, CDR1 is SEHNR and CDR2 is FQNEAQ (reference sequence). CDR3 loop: CASSSGQGREQYF. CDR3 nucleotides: TGTGCCAGCAGCTCAGGACAGGGTAGGGAGCAGTACTTC. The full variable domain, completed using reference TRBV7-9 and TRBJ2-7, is DTGVSQNPRHKITKRGQNVTFRCDPISEHNRLYWYRQTLGQGPEFLTYFQNEAQLEKSRLLSDRFSAERPKGSFSTLEIQRTEQGDSAMYLCASSSGQGREQYFGPGTRLTVT.

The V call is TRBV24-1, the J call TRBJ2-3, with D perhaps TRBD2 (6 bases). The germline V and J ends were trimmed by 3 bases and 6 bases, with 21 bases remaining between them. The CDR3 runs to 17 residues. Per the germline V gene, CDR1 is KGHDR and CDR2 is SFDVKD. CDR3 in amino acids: CATSDPRTEGGSDTQYF. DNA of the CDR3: TGTGCCACCAGTGATCCCCGTACGGAGGGCGGGTCTGATACGCAGTATTTT.

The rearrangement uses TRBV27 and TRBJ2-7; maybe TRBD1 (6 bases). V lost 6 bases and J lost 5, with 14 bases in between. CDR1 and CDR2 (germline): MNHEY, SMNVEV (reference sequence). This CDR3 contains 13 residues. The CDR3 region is CASRTLAGDEQYF. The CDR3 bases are TGTGCCAGCAGGACACTCGCAGGGGACGAGCAGTACTTC.

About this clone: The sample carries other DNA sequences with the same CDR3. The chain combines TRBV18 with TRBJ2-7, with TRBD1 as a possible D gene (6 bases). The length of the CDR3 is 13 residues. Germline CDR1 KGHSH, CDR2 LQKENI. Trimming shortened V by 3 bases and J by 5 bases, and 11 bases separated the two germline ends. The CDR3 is CASSPTGIHEQYF. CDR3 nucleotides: TGTGCCAGCTCACCTACAGGGATCCACGAGCAGTACTTC.

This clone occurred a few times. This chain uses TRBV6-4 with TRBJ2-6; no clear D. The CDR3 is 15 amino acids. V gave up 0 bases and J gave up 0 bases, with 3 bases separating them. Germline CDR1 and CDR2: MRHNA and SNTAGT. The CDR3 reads CASSDSHSGANVLTF. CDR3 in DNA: TGTGCCAGCAGTGACTCACACTCTGGGGCCAACGTCCTGACTTTC.

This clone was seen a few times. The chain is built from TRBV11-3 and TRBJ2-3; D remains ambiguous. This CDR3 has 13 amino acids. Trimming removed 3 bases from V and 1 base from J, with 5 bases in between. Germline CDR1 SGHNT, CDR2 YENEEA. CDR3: CASSLGRTDTQYF. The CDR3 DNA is TGTGCCAGCAGCTTGGGCCGCACAGATACGCAGTATTTT.

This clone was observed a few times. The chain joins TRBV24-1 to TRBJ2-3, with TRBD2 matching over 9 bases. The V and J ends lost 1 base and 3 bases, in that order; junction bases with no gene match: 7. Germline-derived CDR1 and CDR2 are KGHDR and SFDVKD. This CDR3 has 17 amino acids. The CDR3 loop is CATSDFGSGRRTDTQYF. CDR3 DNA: TGTGCCACCAGTGATTTCGGGAGCGGGAGGCGAACAGATACGCAGTATTTT.

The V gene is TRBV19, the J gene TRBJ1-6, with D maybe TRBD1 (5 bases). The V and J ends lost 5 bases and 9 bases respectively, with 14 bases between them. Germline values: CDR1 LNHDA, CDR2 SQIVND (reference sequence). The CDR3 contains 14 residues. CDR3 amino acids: CASSLLGTGSPLHF. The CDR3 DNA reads TGTGCCAGTAGTTTATTAGGGACTGGTTCACCCCTCCACTTT.

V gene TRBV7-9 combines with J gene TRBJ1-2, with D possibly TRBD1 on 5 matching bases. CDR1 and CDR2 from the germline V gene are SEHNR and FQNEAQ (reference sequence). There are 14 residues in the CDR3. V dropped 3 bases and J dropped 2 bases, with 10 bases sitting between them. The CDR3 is CASSFAGLNYGYTF. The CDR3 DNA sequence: TGTGCCAGCAGCTTCGCAGGGCTGAACTATGGCTACACCTTC.

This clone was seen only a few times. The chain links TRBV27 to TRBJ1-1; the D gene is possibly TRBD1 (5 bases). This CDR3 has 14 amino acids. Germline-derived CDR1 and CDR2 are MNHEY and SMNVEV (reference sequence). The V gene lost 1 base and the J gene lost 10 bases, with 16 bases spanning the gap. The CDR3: CASSLWGVGVPAFF. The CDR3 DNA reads TGTGCCAGCAGTTTATGGGGGGTTGGGGTCCCAGCTTTCTTT.

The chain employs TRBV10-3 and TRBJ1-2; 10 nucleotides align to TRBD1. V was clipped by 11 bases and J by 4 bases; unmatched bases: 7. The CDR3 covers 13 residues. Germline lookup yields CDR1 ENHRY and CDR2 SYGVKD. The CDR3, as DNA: TGTGCCGCCTGGACAGGGGGAGGCTATGGCTACACCTTC. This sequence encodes CAAWTGGGYGYTF.

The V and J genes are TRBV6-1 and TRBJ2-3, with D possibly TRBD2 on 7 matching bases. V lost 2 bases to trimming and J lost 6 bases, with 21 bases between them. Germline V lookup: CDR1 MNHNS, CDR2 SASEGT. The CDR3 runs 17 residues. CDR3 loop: CASSEPSWVGGPDTQYF. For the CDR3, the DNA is TGTGCCAGCAGTGAACCTTCGTGGGTGGGGGGGCCGGATACGCAGTATTTT.

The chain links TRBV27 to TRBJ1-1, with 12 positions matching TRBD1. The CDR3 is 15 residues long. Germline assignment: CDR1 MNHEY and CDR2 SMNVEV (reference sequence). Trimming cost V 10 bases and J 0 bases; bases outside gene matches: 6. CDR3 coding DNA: TGTGCCACCCGGGACAGGGGGCTGATGAACACTGAAGCTTTCTTT. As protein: CATRDRGLMNTEAFF.

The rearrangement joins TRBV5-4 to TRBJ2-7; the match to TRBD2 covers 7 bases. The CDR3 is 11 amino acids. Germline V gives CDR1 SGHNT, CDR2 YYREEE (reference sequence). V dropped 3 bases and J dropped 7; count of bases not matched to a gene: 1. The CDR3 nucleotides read TGTGCCAGCAGCTGGGGGGGAGAGCAGTACTTC. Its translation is CASSWGGEQYF.